Included here is one T cell receptor beta chain sequence, with context. Antigen unknown. This specimen belongs to a study of shared clonotypes between healthy human individuals. Study-level information: Donor ages ranged 18 to 49 years: a couple of women, a few men. Points from the study as a whole: The sharing of roughly 5% of naive CD4 clonotypes was seen across several donors. Lower generation probabilities were found for non-shared clonotypes than for those shared by all four donors.

The assay was immunoSEQ multiplex PCR, and TCRdb's table has in-frame clones only and misses some. The data hold about 1 million clones, with roughly 75% observed a single time. This clonotype was sampled from a man younger than 35 in good health. The sequencing input was memory CD4+ T cells sorted from blood. Stated subset: CD45RA-negative fraction.

The CDR3 loop is CASSTSPDTGELFF. CDR3 DNA: TGTGCCAGCAGCACTAGCCCCGACACCGGGGAGCTGTTTTTT. This chain links TRBV9 with TRBJ2-2; D possibly corresponds to TRBD2 (6 bases). The CDR3 runs 14 residues. Germline values: CDR1 SGDLS, CDR2 YYNGEE. V was trimmed by 4 bases and J by 3 bases, leaving 10 bases between them.